The rows below give T cell receptor beta chains drawn from one sample of a study of control samples from healthy donors and cancer patients. Repertoires were generated with immunoSEQ multiplex PCR, while TCRdb's copy carries only in-frame clones and drops some. Of about 70,000 clones detected, nearly 85% appear once; the ten largest clones hold around 30%. Source material: blood. The receptors were gathered from a man aged 45-65 years in good health. CDR3s include the opening cysteine and the closing phenylalanine or tryptophan. Fields, in order: clone size, J gene, D gene, V gene, CDR3 protein, CDR3 DNA. D genes are given only for firm matches. Clone size appears in some rows only: once, few, many, or a class for an expanded clone.

abundance: NA
j_gene: TRBJ2-5
d_gene: TRBD2
v_gene: TRBV7-2
CDR3aa: CASSLTSGGLETQYF
CDR3nt: TGTGCCAGCAGCCTGACTAGCGGGGGATTAGAGACCCAGTACTTC

abundance: NA
j_gene: TRBJ2-7
d_gene: NA
v_gene: TRBV7-3
CDR3aa: CASSLNPYEQYF
CDR3nt: TGTGCCAGCAGCTTAAACCCCTACGAGCAGTACTTC

abundance: NA
j_gene: TRBJ1-1
d_gene: TRBD1
v_gene: TRBV7-9
CDR3aa: CASQRTGVTEAFF
CDR3nt: TGTGCCAGTCAGAGGACAGGGGTCACTGAAGCTTTCTTT

abundance: NA
j_gene: TRBJ1-2
d_gene: NA
v_gene: TRBV20-1
CDR3aa: CSASLPKGYGYTF
CDR3nt: TGCAGTGCTAGTCTCCCTAAGGGCTATGGCTACACCTTC

abundance: NA
j_gene: TRBJ1-2
d_gene: NA
v_gene: TRBV3-1/TRBV3-2
CDR3aa: CASSQTGDGYTF
CDR3nt: TGTGCCAGCAGCCAGACCGGGGATGGCTACACCTTC

abundance: few
j_gene: TRBJ2-3
d_gene: TRBD2
v_gene: TRBV7-9
CDR3aa: CASSSGTSGRYTQYF
CDR3nt: TGTGCCAGCAGCTCCGGGACTAGCGGGAGGTATACGCAGTATTTT

abundance: NA
j_gene: TRBJ2-6
d_gene: NA
v_gene: TRBV9
CDR3aa: CASSSPRSGANVLTF
CDR3nt: TGTGCCAGCAGCTCCCCCCGCTCTGGGGCCAACGTCCTGACTTTC

abundance: many
j_gene: TRBJ1-2
d_gene: TRBD1
v_gene: TRBV7-8
CDR3aa: CASSLNRGGGGYTF
CDR3nt: TGTGCCAGCAGCTTAAACAGGGGTGGAGGTGGCTACACCTTC

abundance: NA
j_gene: TRBJ2-7
d_gene: NA
v_gene: TRBV11-2
CDR3aa: CASSFFSGSYEQYF
CDR3nt: TGTGCCAGCAGCTTTTTCTCCGGCTCCTACGAGCAGTACTTC

abundance: once
j_gene: TRBJ1-5
d_gene: NA
v_gene: TRBV10-3
CDR3aa: CAISEGGGNQPQHF
CDR3nt: TGTGCCATCAGTGAGGGGGGGGGAAATCAGCCCCAGCATTTT